The source of this T cell receptor beta chain is a study of T cells after yellow fever vaccination. Study background: Low-cell-number fractions were prepared with SMART-Seq v4 Ultra Low Input. Overall study results and limits: Post-booster reappearance was seen for most primary-vaccination clones (96% CD4, around 88% CD8). Of the clonotypes, a small share occurred in both CD4 and CD8 compartments.

The CDR3 spans 16 residues. Trimming left V 4 bases short and J 9 bases short, with 22 bases between. Germline values: CDR1 MNHNS, CDR2 SASEGT. 5'RACE template switching generated TCR cDNA, adding a universal primer site and UMIs. MiXCR, run by TCRdb on the 5' RACE reads, gives a single entry per CDR3 protein. The table shows around 230,000 distinct CDR3 sequences, with 6% to 8% occurring only once. In this sample, this clonotype turned up many times. Its antigen is not known. The V gene is TRBV6-1, the J gene TRBJ1-5; D might be TRBD1 (6 bases). This TCR derives from a man aged 25-40 years who received the YFV17D yellow fever vaccine. The specimen was CD4+ T cells sorted from PBMCs, collected on the day of the yellow fever booster vaccination. The DNA of the CDR3 is TGTGCCAGCAGTGCCCACAGGGCCTCAGCGGGATGGCCCCAGCATTTT. This gives the protein CASSAHRASAGWPQHF.